This T cell receptor (beta chain) originates from a study of Ad26.COV2.S vaccination and SARS-CoV-2 variants. Study-level information: As a participant in COV1001, the donor was in the Ad26.COV2.S trial arm. Intramuscularly, Ad26.COV2.S was given either once or twice, 56 days apart.

About this clone itself: As yet, its antigen is unknown.

CDR3 length: 14 amino acids. The V end was cut by 4 bases, the J end by 0 bases, with 9 bases between. CDR1 and CDR2 from the germline V gene are SNHLY and FYNNEI. Profiling relied on immunoSEQ multiplex PCR, and the TCRdb table lists in-frame clones only, not all of them. Of more than 400,000 clones listed, approximately 90% are singletons. Regarding the study as a whole: Vaccine recipients and placebo recipients showed similar non-spike TCR breadth.

This sample's treatment: around 19 received Ad26.COV2.S at low or high dose, single or two shots; about 5 received placebo; per-sample allocation not given. On day 63 after the first injection, vaccine and placebo recipients gave samples. Wuhan-strain spike was delivered by a replication-incompetent Ad26 vector. The sequences come from peripheral blood, collected in a trial of Ad26.COV2.S vaccine versus placebo. The source is a person between 18 and 60 years old who received the Ad26.COV2.S COVID-19 vaccine or a placebo. The J gene is TRBJ1-1, the V gene TRBV2; weak D call: TRBD1 (5 bases). The CDR3 nucleotides read TGTGCCAGCAGTGGGAGGGGAATGAACACTGAAGCTTTCTTT. Protein sequence: CASSGRGMNTEAFF.